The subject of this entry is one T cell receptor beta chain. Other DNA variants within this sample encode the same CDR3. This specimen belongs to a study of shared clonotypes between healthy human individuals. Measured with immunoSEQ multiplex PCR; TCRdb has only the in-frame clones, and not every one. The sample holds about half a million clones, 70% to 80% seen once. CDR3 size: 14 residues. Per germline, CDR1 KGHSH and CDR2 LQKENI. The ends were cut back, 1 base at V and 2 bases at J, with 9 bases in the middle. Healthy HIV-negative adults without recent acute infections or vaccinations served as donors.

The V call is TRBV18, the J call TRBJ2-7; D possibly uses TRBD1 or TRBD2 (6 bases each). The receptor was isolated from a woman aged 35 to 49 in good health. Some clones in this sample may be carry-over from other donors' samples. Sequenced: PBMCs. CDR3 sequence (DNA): TGTGCCAGCTCACCACAGGGGGGACCCTACGAGCAGTACTTC. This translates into CASSPQGGPYEQYF.